These T cell receptor beta chains were read from a single sample in a study of T cell responses to AZD1222 COVID-19 vaccine. Assay: immunoSEQ multiplex PCR; the TCRdb copy retains only in-frame clones and omits some. The sample has approximately 150,000 clones, just over 90% seen once; the top ten hold roughly 1.2%. The sequences come from peripheral blood, collected 28 days after the second AZD1222 dose. The receptors here all came from an adult who received the AZD1222 COVID-19 vaccine. The CDR3 runs from the conserved cysteine through the conserved F or W.

len,v_gene,CDR3aa
17,TRBV4-2,CASSQVDGKGGQNEQFF
14,TRBV5-6,CASTGIGRERVAFF
9,TRBV7-9,CASRPTLFF
12,TRBV18,CASSQDEGFEFF
12,TRBV6-5,CASSTPLRAQYF
15,TRBV7-9,CASSLNMGGTEPQHF
16,TRBV9,CASSVAVTGNRQPQHF
14,TRBV29-1,CSVEDRGTNEKLFF
14,TRBV18,CASSPPDRQETQYF
13,TRBV9,CASSVGENSPLHF
17,TRBV5-1,CASSLLVSGSSGETQYF
12,TRBV5-6,CASSLSGYEQYF
15,TRBV18,CASSSTYRGAETQYF
13,TRBV7-2,CASSLRGADTQYF
13,TRBV19,CASSILRGTEAFF
18,TRBV7-9,CASRSDLGSSISGNTIYF
14,TRBV29-1,CSVCSPETNTEAFF
15,TRBV7-3,CASSLIAESQETQYF
15,TRBV5-4,CASSFGGVGTGELFF
15,TRBV2,CASSEIGQSNQPQHF